This T cell receptor (beta chain) appears in the sequencing data of a study of vaccination and CD4 T cells after COVID-19 (dated by TCRdb to 2022 to 2024). General notes on the study: Every convalescent patient had a positive nasal swab PCR test for SARS-CoV-2, with mild disease in nine or ten patients and severe disease in one. Six males and four females were included in the convalescent cohort, with two Hispanic individuals, seven Caucasians, two Asians and one multiracial person represented. In 10 COVID-19 convalescent patients and a handful of infection-naive healthy vaccine recipients, researchers compared the spike-specific CD4+ TCR repertoire from before mRNA vaccination with the repertoire from after. Two doses of either the Pfizer-BioNTech BNT162b2 vaccine (n=8) or the Moderna mRNA-1273 vaccine (n=2) were administered to participants. In control cultures, a CEFX viral epitope pool was used as positive control, an HIV-1 Nef peptide pool was used as negative control, or no peptide was added. Post-vaccine blood samples were taken a median of approximately 70 days after the second vaccine dose, with a range of 14 to 241 days. Post-COVID blood samples were collected from convalescent patients a median of about 92 days after diagnosis, with a range of about 30 to 161 days. Culture stimuli were overlapping spike peptide pools from SARS-CoV-2 and from the common cold coronaviruses HCoV-NL63, HCoV-OC43 and HCoV-229E. The research as a whole found: An increase in the median number of SARS-CoV-2-reactive clonotypes from around 20 after infection to roughly 36 after vaccination was observed, but the change was not found to be significant. Of the vaccine-specific clones in convalescent patients, 304 of 307, or nearly all, reacted only to SARS-CoV-2 spike and did not cross-react with common cold coronaviruses. Among convalescent patients, a median about 87% of the SARS-CoV-2-reactive clones seen after vaccination appeared only after vaccination, which suggests priming specific to the vaccine. The number of convalescent patients in the study was relatively small, and the study did not examine early timepoints following natural infection.

A remark on this clonotype: Its binding antigen is unknown. No per-base quality is available; no much larger clone lies one base away.

The sample's treatment or condition label, decoded: 10-day PBMC culture with coronavirus spike peptide pools or control peptides (ViraFEST assay). The ViraFEST assay was used in the study, in which antigen-specific T cells were expanded with peptide pools and expanded clonotypes were subsequently identified by TCR sequencing. Positive SARS-CoV-2 PCR tests in the convalescent patients dated from March to December 2020, before Alpha, Beta and Delta variants emerged in the United States. PBMCs were cultured at around 2 million per well in IMDM supplemented with 5% human AB serum and around 9.5 IU/ml IL-2, with about 9 ug/ml peptide pools added. Half of the culture medium was replaced with fresh IL-2-containing medium on days 3 and 7. After around 10 days of culture, CD4+ T cells were isolated by negative selection with the EasySep CD4+ T cell isolation kit. PBMCs were separated from whole blood using Ficoll-Paque Plus gradient centrifugation and then either used fresh or cryopreserved at -140C. Triplicate wells were generally used for each culture condition.

The library relied on PCR. DNA from cultured CD4+ T cells was subjected to TCR sequencing with the Oncomine TCR Beta short-read assay at the Johns Hopkins FTIC core. Genomic DNA was extracted from the cultured CD4+ T cells with the QIAamp micro DNA kit. Oncomine TCR Beta libraries from cultured CD4+ T cells were pooled with unique dual indexes and sequenced on an Illumina iSeq 100. The source study handled its data this way. Non-productive sequences were removed, and CDR3s not starting with C, not ending with F or W, or shorter than 7 amino acids were discarded. Antigen-specific clonotypes were identified using the MANAFEST web application through comparison of peptide-stimulated wells with reference and other culture wells. An FDR below 0.05, an odds ratio above 5, and a productive frequency above 0.1% in at least two of three replicate wells were required for clones to be considered positive. A clonotype counted as cross-reactive if it showed significant expansion both in the SARS-CoV-2 spike wells and in at least one common cold coronavirus spike condition. Using R version 3.6.1, CDR3 homology was evaluated through Levenshtein distances (stringdist) along with unrooted phylogenetic trees (ape). In-frame beta chains were kept once TCRdb had trimmed the public reads at Q25 with fastp and called clones with MiXCR. Each record represents a unique CDR3 protein, reported with the most common genes and DNA among its rows. These V and J calls originate from TCRdb's pipeline instead of the authors' own analysis. The sample records thousands of distinct CDR3 sequences, around three fifths of which are singletons. The top ten clonotypes cover about a fifth of the sample.

From the cysteine through the phenylalanine, the CDR3 covers 14 amino acids. The retained sequence is limited to the CDR3, 42 bases, with the frame set at the first base. Per the germline V gene, MDHEN is the CDR1 and SYDVKM is the CDR2. The germline ends are 11 bases apart after V is trimmed by 4 bases and J by 2 bases. Rearrangement joined TRBV28 to TRBJ2-5; matching of 6 bases hints at TRBD2 as the D gene. Sample: cultured CD4+ T cells from blood, taken after SARS-CoV-2 vaccination. This sequence originates from a human donor with COVID-19. Here the CDR3 is given as CASSSPGRQETQYF. In nucleotide form, the sequence is TGTGCCAGCAGTTCTCCAGGGAGGCAAGAGACCCAGTACTTC. The full variable domain, completed from the reference TRBV28 and TRBJ2-5 proteins outside the CDR3, reads DVKVTQSSRYLVKRTGEKVFLECVQDMDHENMFWYRQDPGLGLRLIYFSYDVKMKEKGDIPEGYSVSREKKERFSLILESASTNQTSMYLCASSSPGRQETQYFGPGTRLLVL.